Below, 25 T cell receptor beta chains from the same sample are listed, as sequenced in a study of blood T cell repertoires in COVID-19. Sequenced by immunoSEQ multiplex PCR; TCRdb stores in-frame clones only, minus some. Among 300,000 to 400,000 clones, 70% to 90% were seen once, and the ten largest hold 0.9% to 1.5%. The sample was PBMCs or T cells enriched from blood (not recorded which). Receptors originate from a woman between 18 and 29 years old who had recovered from COVID-19.

The chain carries TRBV27 and TRBJ2-7; 7 nucleotides line up with TRBD2. The CDR3 has 13 amino acids. Germline loops: CDR1 MNHEY, CDR2 SMNVEV (reference sequence). Germline trimming cut 6 bases from V and 3 bases from J; bases unmatched to any gene: 5. The CDR3 DNA reads as TGTGCCAGCAGGGGGGGGATACACTACGAGCAGTACTTC. Its protein product is CASRGGIHYEQYF.

This sequence joins TRBV18 and TRBJ1-1, with 10 positions matching TRBD1. CDR1 and CDR2 (germline): KGHSH, LQKENI. This CDR3 is built from 16 residues. V lost 0 bases to trimming and J lost 2 bases; unmatched junction nucleotides: 3. The CDR3 sequence is CASSPPSTGGNTEAFF. CDR3 bases: TGTGCCAGCTCACCACCTTCGACAGGGGGCAACACTGAAGCTTTCTTT.

The chain has TRBV11-2 and TRBJ2-7, with 8 bases identical to TRBD1. Germline V gene sequence: CDR1 SGHAT, CDR2 FQNNGV. This CDR3 has 16 amino acids. Trimming removed 5 bases from V and 3 bases from J; junction bases left unmatched: 12. CDR3 coding DNA: TGTGCCAGCAGCCAGACAGGGGCCAATAACCACTACGAGCAGTACTTC. Residues: CASSQTGANNHYEQYF.

This clone was counted once. J is TRBJ1-5 and V is TRBV28; D may be TRBD1 (5 bases). V lost 6 bases to trimming and J lost 4 bases, with 10 bases between them. From germline, CDR1 is MDHEN and CDR2 SYDVKM. The CDR3 has 13 residues. The CDR3 reads CASRVGVNQPQHF. CDR3 nucleotide sequence: TGTGCCAGCAGAGTAGGGGTAAATCAGCCCCAGCATTTT.

The chain is built from TRBV9 and TRBJ2-7; 10 nucleotides align to TRBD1. The V gene end was trimmed by 3 bases and the J gene end by 7 bases; junction bases not matched to a gene: 7. The CDR3 consists of 14 residues. CDR1 and CDR2 (germline): SGDLS, YYNGEE. This CDR3 is CASSDQRTGGEQYF. CDR3 nucleotide sequence: TGTGCCAGCAGCGATCAGAGGACAGGGGGGGAGCAGTACTTC.

This clone was counted once. The V call is TRBV19, the J call TRBJ1-1; D is unresolved. This CDR3 is 13 amino acids long. Trimming removed 9 bases at V and 0 bases at J, with 11 bases between. CDR1 and CDR2 from the germline V gene are LNHDA and SQIVND (reference sequence). CDR3 sequence: CASSRWMNTEAFF. CDR3 nucleotide sequence: TGTGCCAGCTCGAGGTGGATGAACACTGAAGCTTTCTTT.

This clone was recorded once. The genes are TRBV7-6 and TRBJ2-7, with a possible D match to TRBD2 (5 bases). With 2 bases removed from V and 1 base from J, the gap between germline ends came to 9 bases. The germline gives CDR1 SGHVS, CDR2 FNYEAQ. CDR3 size: 14 residues. Written as DNA, the CDR3 is TGTGCCAGCAGCTTAAATCGGGATTCCTACGAGCAGTACTTC. Its translation: CASSLNRDSYEQYF.

V and J are TRBV7-9 and TRBJ1-2; a weak D match, TRBD1 (6 bases). Deletions cut 3 bases from V and 2 bases from J, with 10 bases between. Germline assignment: CDR1 SEHNR and CDR2 FQNEAQ (reference sequence). The CDR3 loop spans 14 amino acids. CDR3 residues: CASSFTQGNYGYTF. DNA of the CDR3: TGTGCCAGCAGCTTTACCCAGGGGAACTATGGCTACACCTTC.

V gene TRBV6-5 combines with J gene TRBJ1-2; D might be TRBD1 (6 bases). The V gene lost 2 bases and the J gene lost 4 bases, with 14 bases spanning the gap. CDR3 size: 15 residues. CDR1 is MNHEY, CDR2 SVGAGI, per germline. CDR3 region: CASSYVVTGGYGYTF. In nucleotides, the CDR3 is TGTGCCAGCAGTTACGTCGTGACAGGAGGCTATGGCTACACCTTC.

On this clone: This specimen includes other DNA sequences encoding the same CDR3. This sequence joins TRBV9 and TRBJ1-2; D gene ambiguous. Trimming took 0 bases from V and 1 from J, leaving 7 bases between them. This CDR3 region has 14 residues. The germline V gene encodes CDR1 SGDLS and CDR2 YYNGEE. The CDR3 is CASSVATGNYGYTF. The CDR3 nucleotides read TGTGCCAGCAGCGTAGCTACGGGTAACTATGGCTACACCTTC.

In its sample, this clone was seen once. The chain links TRBV6-1 to TRBJ1-2, with 8 positions matching TRBD1. CDR1 is MNHNS, CDR2 SASEGT, per germline. The length of the CDR3 is 15 residues. Losses at the gene ends were 2 bases for V and 4 bases for J; bases not matched to a gene: 6. The CDR3 DNA follows: TGTGCCAGCAGTGAACTAGGACAGGGAGGCTATGGCTACACCTTC. Translated: CASSELGQGGYGYTF.

CDR3 region: CASSSGLAGGRPNNEQFF. In DNA, the CDR3 is TGTGCCAGCAGCTCAGGACTAGCGGGGGGCCGCCCCAACAATGAGCAGTTCTTC. The chain carries TRBV7-3 and TRBJ2-1; 14 bases are a match to TRBD2. Germline CDR1 and CDR2: SGHTA and FQGTGA. V lost 4 bases and J lost 5; bases outside the gene matches: 10. The CDR3 has 18 amino acids.

CDR3 protein: CASSSRLAGRYEQFF. CDR3 DNA sequence: TGTGCCAGCAGTTCGCGACTAGCGGGGCGCTATGAGCAGTTCTTC. This chain uses TRBV28 with TRBJ2-1; 11 bases agree with TRBD2. The ends lost 4 bases at V and 8 bases at J; junction bases unmatched: 7. Germline-derived CDR1 and CDR2 are MDHEN and SYDVKM. The CDR3 is 15 residues long.

V is TRBV19 and J is TRBJ1-3; TRBD1 is a possible D gene (5 bases). CDR1 is LNHDA and CDR2 is SQIVND in the germline V gene (reference sequence). V lost 6 bases to trimming and J lost 3 bases, with 12 bases between them. CDR3 length: 14 amino acids. The CDR3 region has the DNA TGTGCCAGTAGCCGGGGGGAAGTTGGAAACACCATATATTTT. This sequence encodes CASSRGEVGNTIYF.

The chain employs TRBV7-9 and TRBJ1-1; weak D call: TRBD1 (6 bases). CDR1 is SEHNR and CDR2 is FQNEAQ in the germline V gene (reference sequence). The CDR3 spans 13 residues. V was pared by 3 bases and J by 4 bases, with 9 bases between. CDR3 bases: TGTGCCAGCAGCTTCTCAGGGGCCACTGAAGCTTTCTTT. Translating gives CASSFSGATEAFF.

This chain uses TRBV5-1 with TRBJ2-7; TRBD1 matches at 8 bases. The germline gives CDR1 SGHRS, CDR2 YFSETQ. V dropped 2 bases and J dropped 6; count of bases not matched to a gene: 10. This CDR3 region has 15 residues. In nucleotides, the CDR3 is TGCGCCAGCAGCTTTTTTGCAGGGGGCTCGGGCGAGCAGTACTTC. Translation: CASSFFAGGSGEQYF.

This clone is a singleton in its sample. The rearrangement uses TRBV5-8 and TRBJ2-7, with TRBD1 identical over 9 bases. This CDR3 spans 15 amino acids. Germline V gene lookup returns CDR1 SGHTS and CDR2 YDEGEE. Germline trimming cut 5 bases from V and 8 bases from J; bases unmatched to any gene: 14. In nucleotides, the CDR3 is TGTGCCAGCAGATCCCCGGGACAGGGAACGATCCAGCAGTACTTC. Protein sequence: CASRSPGQGTIQQYF.

This chain connects TRBV18 to TRBJ2-2; a weak D match, TRBD1 (6 bases). The V end was cut by 5 bases, the J end by 1 base, with 14 bases between. This CDR3 spans 16 amino acids. CDR1 is KGHSH and CDR2 is LQKENI in the germline V gene. The CDR3 nucleotides read TGTGCCAGCTCAAAAACGCGGACAGAGAACACCGGGGAGCTGTTTTTT. It encodes CASSKTRTENTGELFF.

The V gene is TRBV5-8, the J gene TRBJ1-4; D possibly corresponds to TRBD1 (6 bases). Per the germline V gene, CDR1 is SGHTS and CDR2 is YDEGEE. The V gene lost 3 bases and the J gene lost 4 bases, with 13 bases spanning the gap. The CDR3 is 15 amino acids. The chain's CDR3 is CASSYLQGYNEKLFF. The CDR3 DNA is TGTGCCAGCAGCTACCTACAGGGCTATAATGAAAAACTGTTTTTT.

V and J are TRBV27 and TRBJ2-1, with D perhaps matching TRBD1 (5 bases). Germline values: CDR1 MNHEY, CDR2 SMNVEV (reference sequence). Trimming took off 4 bases at V and 6 bases at J, with 19 bases between the two ends. This CDR3 region has 16 residues. The CDR3 DNA reads as TGTGCCAGCAGTTCCATCCAGGGTATTCCCACCAATGAGCAGTTCTTC. It encodes CASSSIQGIPTNEQFF.

The chain couples TRBV4-1 to TRBJ1-4; TRBD1 might be the D (6 bases). Trimming removed 3 bases from V and 2 bases from J, with 25 bases in between. CDR1 and CDR2 from the germline V gene are MGHRA and YSYEKL. The CDR3 sequence is 20 residues long. The CDR3 region is CASSQPPAGHPTETNEKLFF. In DNA form, the CDR3 reads TGCGCCAGCAGCCAGCCCCCAGCGGGACACCCCACGGAGACTAATGAAAAACTGTTTTTT.

The rearrangement uses TRBV19 and TRBJ1-1; 12 nucleotides line up with TRBD1. The CDR3 totals 16 residues. After removal of 3 bases from V and 5 bases from J, the junction contained 7 bases not matched to a gene. Germline V gene sequence: CDR1 LNHDA, CDR2 SQIVND (reference sequence). CDR3 DNA sequence: TGTGCCAGTAGTATCGGGACAGGGGGCTGGGGTACTGAAGCTTTCTTT. It yields the protein CASSIGTGGWGTEAFF.

V gene TRBV6-5 combines with J gene TRBJ1-2, with 7 bases matching TRBD1. This CDR3 is 13 amino acids long. Per the germline V gene, CDR1 is MNHEY and CDR2 is SVGAGI. V shed 5 bases, J shed 13 bases, and the junction held 13 bases outside the gene matches. The CDR3 protein is CASSPGTAFGLTF. The CDR3 coding sequence is TGTGCCAGCAGTCCCGGGACAGCCTTTGGGCTCACCTTC.

The V call is TRBV15, the J call TRBJ2-7; 7 bases map to TRBD1. Germline V lookup: CDR1 LNHNV, CDR2 YYDKDF (reference sequence). With 0 bases clipped from V and 2 bases from J, the junction kept 10 bases outside the gene matches. This CDR3 is 17 amino acids long. This CDR3 reads CATSRDPGGDRAYEQYF. As DNA, the CDR3 is TGTGCCACCAGCAGAGATCCCGGTGGGGACAGAGCCTACGAGCAGTACTTC.

This clone was picked up one time. The chain links TRBV27 to TRBJ1-1; 7 bases are a match to TRBD1. The trim removed 0 bases at V and 6 bases at J, leaving 7 bases unmatched. In germline, CDR1 is MNHEY, CDR2 SMNVEV (reference sequence). This CDR3 is 15 amino acids long. The CDR3 coding sequence is TGTGCCAGCAGTTTATCGGACCAGGGGGTCGCTGAAGCTTTCTTT. This sequence encodes CASSLSDQGVAEAFF.